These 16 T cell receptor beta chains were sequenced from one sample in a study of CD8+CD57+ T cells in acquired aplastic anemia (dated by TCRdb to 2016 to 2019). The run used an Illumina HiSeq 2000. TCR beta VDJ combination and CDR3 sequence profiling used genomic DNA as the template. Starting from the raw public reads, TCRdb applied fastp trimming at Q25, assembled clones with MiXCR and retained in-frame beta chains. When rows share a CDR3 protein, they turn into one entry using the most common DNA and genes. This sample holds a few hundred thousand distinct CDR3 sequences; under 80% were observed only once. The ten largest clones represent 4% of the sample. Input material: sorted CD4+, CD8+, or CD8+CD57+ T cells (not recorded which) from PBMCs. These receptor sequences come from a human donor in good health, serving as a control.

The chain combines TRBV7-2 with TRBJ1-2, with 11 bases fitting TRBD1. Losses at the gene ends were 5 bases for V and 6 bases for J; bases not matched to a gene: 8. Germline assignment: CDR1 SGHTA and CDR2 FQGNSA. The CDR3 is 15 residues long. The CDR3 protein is CASSVGDRGVHGYTF. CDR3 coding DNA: TGTGCCAGCAGCGTCGGGGACAGGGGGGTTCATGGCTACACCTTC.

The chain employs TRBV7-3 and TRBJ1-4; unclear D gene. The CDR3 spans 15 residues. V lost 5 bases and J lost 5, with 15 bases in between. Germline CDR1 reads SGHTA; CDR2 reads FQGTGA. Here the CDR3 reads CASSVPELQNEKLFF. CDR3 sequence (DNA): TGTGCCAGCAGCGTTCCGGAACTTCAAAATGAAAAACTGTTTTTT. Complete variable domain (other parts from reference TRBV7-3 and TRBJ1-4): GAGVSQTPSNKVTEKGKYVELRCDPISGHTALYWYRQSLGQGPEFLIYFQGTGAADDSGLPNDRFFAVRPEGSVSTLKIQRTERGDSAVYLCASSVPELQNEKLFFGSGTQLSVL.

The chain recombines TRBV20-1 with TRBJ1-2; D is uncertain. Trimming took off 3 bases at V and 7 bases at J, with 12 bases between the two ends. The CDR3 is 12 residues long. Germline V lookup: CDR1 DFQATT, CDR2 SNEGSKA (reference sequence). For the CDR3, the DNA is TGCAGTGCTAGTCAGATCTCCGGTGGCTACACCTTC. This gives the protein CSASQISGGYTF.

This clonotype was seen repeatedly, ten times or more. In DNA, the CDR3 is TGTGCCAGCAAAGGGACCACCGAAAGCACAGATACGCAGTATTTT. It yields the protein CASKGTTESTDTQYF. The chain links TRBV27 to TRBJ2-3; TRBD1 or TRBD2 may be the D gene (5 bases each). This CDR3 spans 15 amino acids. Between the trimmed V and J ends, which lost 7 bases and 0 bases, there was a span of 14 bases. Germline CDR1 and CDR2: MNHEY and SMNVEV (reference sequence).

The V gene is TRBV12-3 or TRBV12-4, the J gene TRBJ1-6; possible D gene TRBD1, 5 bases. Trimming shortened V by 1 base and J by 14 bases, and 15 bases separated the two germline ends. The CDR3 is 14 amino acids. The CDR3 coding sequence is TGTGCCAGCAGTTTAGGAGGGACCCTTAGAGCCCTCCACTTT. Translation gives CASSLGGTLRALHF.

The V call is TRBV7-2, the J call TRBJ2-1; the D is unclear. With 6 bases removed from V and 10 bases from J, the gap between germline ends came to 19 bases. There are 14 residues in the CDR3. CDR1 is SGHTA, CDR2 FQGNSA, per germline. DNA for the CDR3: TGTGCCAGCAGACCTCGGAGAAGGGCGCGAGAGCAGTTCTTC. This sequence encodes CASRPRRRAREQFF.

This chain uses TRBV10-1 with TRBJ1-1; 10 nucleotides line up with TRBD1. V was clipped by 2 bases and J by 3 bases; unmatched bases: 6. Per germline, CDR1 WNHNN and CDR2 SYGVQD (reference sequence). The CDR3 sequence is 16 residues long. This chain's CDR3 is CASSERDRGQDTEAFF. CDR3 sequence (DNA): TGCGCCAGCAGTGAGCGCGACAGGGGGCAGGACACTGAAGCTTTCTTT.

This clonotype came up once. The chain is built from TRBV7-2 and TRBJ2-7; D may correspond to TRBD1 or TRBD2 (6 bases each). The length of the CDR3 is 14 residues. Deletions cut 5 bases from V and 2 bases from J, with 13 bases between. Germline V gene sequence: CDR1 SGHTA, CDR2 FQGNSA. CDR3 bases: TGTGCCAGCAGCACCTACCGGGGGCCCTACGAGCAGTACTTC. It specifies CASSTYRGPYEQYF. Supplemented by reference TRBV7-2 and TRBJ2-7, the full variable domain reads GAGVSQSPSNKVTEKGKDVELRCDPISGHTALYWYRQSLGQGLEFLIYFQGNSAPDKSGLPSDRFSAERTGGSVSTLTIQRTQQEDSAVYLCASSTYRGPYEQYFGPGTRLTVT.

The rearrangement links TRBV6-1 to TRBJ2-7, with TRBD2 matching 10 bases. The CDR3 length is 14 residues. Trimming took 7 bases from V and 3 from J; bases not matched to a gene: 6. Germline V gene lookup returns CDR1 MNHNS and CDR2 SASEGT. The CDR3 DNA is TGTGCCAGCAAGATAGCTAGCGGGAGCTACGAGCAGTACTTC. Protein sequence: CASKIASGSYEQYF.

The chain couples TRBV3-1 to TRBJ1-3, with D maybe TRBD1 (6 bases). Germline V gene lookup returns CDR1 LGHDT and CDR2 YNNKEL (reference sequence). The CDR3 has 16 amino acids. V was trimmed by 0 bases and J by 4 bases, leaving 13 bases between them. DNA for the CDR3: TGTGCCAGCAGCCAAGACGCGACAGGATCGGGAAACACCATATATTTT. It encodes CASSQDATGSGNTIYF.

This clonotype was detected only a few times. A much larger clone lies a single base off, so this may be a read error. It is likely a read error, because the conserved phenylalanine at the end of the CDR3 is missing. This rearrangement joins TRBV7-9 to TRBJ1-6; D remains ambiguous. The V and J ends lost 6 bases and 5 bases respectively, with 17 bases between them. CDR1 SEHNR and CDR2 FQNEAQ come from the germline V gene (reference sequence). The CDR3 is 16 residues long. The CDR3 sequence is CASSYSRRVDNSPLHL. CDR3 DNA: TGTGCCAGCAGTTACTCGAGGAGGGTTGATAATTCACCCCTCCACTTG.

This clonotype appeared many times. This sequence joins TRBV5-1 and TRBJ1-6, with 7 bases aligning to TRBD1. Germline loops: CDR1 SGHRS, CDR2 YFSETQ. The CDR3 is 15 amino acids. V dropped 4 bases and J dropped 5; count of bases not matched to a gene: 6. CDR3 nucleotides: TGCGCCAGCAGCCCCAGGACAGGAGATAATTCACCCCTCCACTTT. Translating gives CASSPRTGDNSPLHF.

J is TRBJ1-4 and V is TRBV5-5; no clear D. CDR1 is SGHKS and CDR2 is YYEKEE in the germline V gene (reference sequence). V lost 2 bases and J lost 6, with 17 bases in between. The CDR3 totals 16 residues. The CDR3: CASSLVIRGSDEKLFF. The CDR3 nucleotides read TGTGCCAGCAGCTTAGTAATACGGGGAAGTGATGAAAAACTGTTTTTT. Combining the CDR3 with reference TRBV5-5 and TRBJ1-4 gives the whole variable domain DAGVTQSPTHLIKTRGQQVTLRCSPISGHKSVSWYQQVLGQGPQFIFQYYEKEERGRGNFPDRFSARQFPNYSSELNVNALLLGDSALYLCASSLVIRGSDEKLFFGSGTQLSVL.

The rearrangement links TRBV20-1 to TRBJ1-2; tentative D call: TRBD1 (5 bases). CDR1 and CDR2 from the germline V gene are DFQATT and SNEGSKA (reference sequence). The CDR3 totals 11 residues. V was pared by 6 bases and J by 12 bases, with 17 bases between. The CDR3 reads CSAMTDAGNTF. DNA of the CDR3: TGCAGTGCGATGACAGACGCTGGAAACACCTTC.

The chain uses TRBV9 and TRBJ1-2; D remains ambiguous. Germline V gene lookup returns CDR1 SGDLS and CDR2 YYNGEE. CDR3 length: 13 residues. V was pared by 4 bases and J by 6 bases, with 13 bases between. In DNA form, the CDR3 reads TGTGCCAGCAGCCGCTCCCCTGGCGATGGCTACACCTTC. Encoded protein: CASSRSPGDGYTF.

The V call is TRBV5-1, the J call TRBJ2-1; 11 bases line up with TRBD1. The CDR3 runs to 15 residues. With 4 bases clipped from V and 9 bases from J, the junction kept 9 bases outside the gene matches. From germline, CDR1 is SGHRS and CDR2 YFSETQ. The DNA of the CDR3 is TGCGCCAGCAGCCCGGACAGGGGGCATCGGAGTGAGCAGTTCTTC. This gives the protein CASSPDRGHRSEQFF.